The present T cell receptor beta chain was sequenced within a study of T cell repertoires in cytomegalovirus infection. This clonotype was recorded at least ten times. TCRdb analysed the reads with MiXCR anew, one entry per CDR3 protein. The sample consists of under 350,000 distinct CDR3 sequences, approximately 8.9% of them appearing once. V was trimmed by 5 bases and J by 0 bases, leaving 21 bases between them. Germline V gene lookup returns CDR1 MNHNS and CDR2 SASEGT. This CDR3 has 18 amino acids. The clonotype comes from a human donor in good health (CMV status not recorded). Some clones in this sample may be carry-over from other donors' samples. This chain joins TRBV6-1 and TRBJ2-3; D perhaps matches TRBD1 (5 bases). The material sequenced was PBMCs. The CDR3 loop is CASSSTLNRLTSTDTQYF. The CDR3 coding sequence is TGTGCCAGCAGTTCGACTTTAAACAGGCTAACTAGCACAGATACGCAGTATTTT.